The subject of this entry is one T cell receptor beta chain. Germline CDR1 reads SGHNT; CDR2 reads YENEEA. The V end was cut by 4 bases, the J end by 0 bases, with 12 bases between. The CDR3 is 15 residues long. The sample is drawn from a study of siplizumab effects on memory and regulatory T cells. The method was immunoSEQ multiplex PCR; TCRdb's version includes in-frame clones alone and lacks a portion of them. Here the sample spans 90,000 to 110,000 clones, 92% being singletons. The source is a human donor in good health. The sample was Tregs sorted from blood. This rearrangement joins TRBV11-3 to TRBJ1-1; D is possibly TRBD1 (6 bases). CDR3 residues: CASSSGQGLNTEAFF. CDR3 coding DNA: TGTGCCAGCAGCTCGGGCCAGGGGCTGAACACTGAAGCTTTCTTT.